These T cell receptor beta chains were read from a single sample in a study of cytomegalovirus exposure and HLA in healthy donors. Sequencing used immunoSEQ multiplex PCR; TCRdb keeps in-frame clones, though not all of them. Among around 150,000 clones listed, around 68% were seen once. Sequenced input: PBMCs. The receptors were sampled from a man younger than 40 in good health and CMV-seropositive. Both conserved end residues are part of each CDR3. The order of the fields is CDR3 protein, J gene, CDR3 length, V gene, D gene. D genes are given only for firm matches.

CDR3: CATSRFPGTGGQREPYEQYF
J: TRBJ2-7
length: 20
V: TRBV15
D: TRBD1

CDR3: CASSLKPGLAGSTDTQYF
J: TRBJ2-3
length: 18
V: TRBV27
D: TRBD2

CDR3: CASSLAQGASTEAFF
J: TRBJ1-1
length: 15
V: TRBV5-1
D: TRBD1

CDR3: CASSLRGFGNTIYF
J: TRBJ1-3
length: 14
V: TRBV28
D: .

CDR3: CASSSQDPPQDIQYF
J: TRBJ2-4
length: 15
V: TRBV7-9
D: .

CDR3: CASSTGQEVYGYTF
J: TRBJ1-2
length: 14
V: TRBV7-2
D: TRBD1

CDR3: CASSRLGGGYSTDTQYF
J: TRBJ2-3
length: 17
V: TRBV19
D: .

CDR3: CASSSPGQGNQPQHF
J: TRBJ1-5
length: 15
V: TRBV6-5
D: TRBD1

CDR3: CASSEGGDTSAFF
J: TRBJ1-1
length: 13
V: TRBV6-5
D: .

CDR3: CASSLSGTSSYEQYF
J: TRBJ2-7
length: 15
V: TRBV11-1
D: TRBD2

CDR3: CASSFRGFYNEQFF
J: TRBJ2-1
length: 14
V: TRBV13
D: .

CDR3: CASSEYGRATDTQYF
J: TRBJ2-3
length: 15
V: TRBV25-1
D: TRBD2

CDR3: CASSQSRSFQQETQYF
J: TRBJ2-5
length: 16
V: TRBV4-2
D: .

CDR3: CASRGTGGADQPQHF
J: TRBJ1-5
length: 15
V: TRBV27
D: TRBD1

CDR3: CASSLTDRENQPQHF
J: TRBJ1-5
length: 15
V: TRBV23-1
D: .

CDR3: CASQPGGGGYEQYF
J: TRBJ2-7
length: 14
V: TRBV5-1
D: .

CDR3: CASSKGRLAGGLGMNEQFF
J: TRBJ2-1
length: 19
V: TRBV21-1
D: .

CDR3: CASSLLGTGVEAFF
J: TRBJ1-1
length: 14
V: TRBV5-1
D: TRBD1

CDR3: CASSFTNRRYEQYF
J: TRBJ2-7
length: 14
V: TRBV5-6
D: .

CDR3: CASSLSSDNEQFF
J: TRBJ2-1
length: 13
V: TRBV27
D: .

CDR3: CASSVGGGQNRNTIYF
J: TRBJ1-3
length: 16
V: TRBV9
D: .

CDR3: CASSLLSSSGYNEQFF
J: TRBJ2-1
length: 16
V: TRBV27
D: TRBD2

CDR3: CASSLAGGPNYYEQYF
J: TRBJ2-7
length: 16
V: TRBV27
D: TRBD2

CDR3: CAWSVAGDYEQYF
J: TRBJ2-7
length: 13
V: TRBV30
D: .

CDR3: CASRDRGSSGELFF
J: TRBJ2-2
length: 14
V: TRBV6-1
D: TRBD1

CDR3: CASSSRDRGIFYEQYF
J: TRBJ2-7
length: 16
V: TRBV28
D: TRBD1

CDR3: CASSSEQGELYEQYF
J: TRBJ2-7
length: 15
V: TRBV5-8
D: .

CDR3: CARAASSGRETQYF
J: TRBJ2-5
length: 14
V: TRBV7-2
D: TRBD2

CDR3: CASSLGDRRSGANVLTF
J: TRBJ2-6
length: 17
V: TRBV5-1
D: TRBD1

CDR3: CASSLQGAPGYTF
J: TRBJ1-2
length: 13
V: TRBV6-1
D: TRBD1

CDR3: CASSHAMGLAGGPVLDTQYF
J: TRBJ2-3
length: 20
V: TRBV28
D: TRBD2

CDR3: CASSSIRHGLNTEAFF
J: TRBJ1-1
length: 16
V: TRBV27
D: .

CDR3: CASSLGRGDYGYTF
J: TRBJ1-2
length: 14
V: TRBV13
D: .

CDR3: CASSRIGGIAYNEQFF
J: TRBJ2-1
length: 16
V: TRBV4-1
D: TRBD1

CDR3: CASSSVGQDYGYTF
J: TRBJ1-2
length: 14
V: TRBV11-2
D: TRBD1

CDR3: CASSLGRESDTQYF
J: TRBJ2-3
length: 14
V: TRBV5-1
D: TRBD2

CDR3: CASSVEGARQPQHF
J: TRBJ1-5
length: 14
V: TRBV9
D: TRBD1

CDR3: CASSSSSRGRIATIYF
J: TRBJ1-3
length: 16
V: TRBV28
D: TRBD1

CDR3: CSVVGYLNTEAFF
J: TRBJ1-1
length: 13
V: TRBV29-1
D: .

CDR3: CASSLARGAGDTGELFF
J: TRBJ2-2
length: 17
V: TRBV5-1
D: .